This T cell receptor beta chain was identified in a study of cytomegalovirus exposure and HLA in healthy donors. This clone was detected a few times. Its antigen is unidentified. PCR involved 60 Vbeta and 13 Jbeta primers. Using immunoSEQ multiplex PCR, the repertoire was profiled, and TCRdb retains in-frame clones only, with some absent. The data contain roughly 200,000 clones, roughly 85% of them singletons. Study outcomes and limitations: Differences between HLA loci emerged in a later analysis of TCR association rates, with DRB1 most and HLA-C fewest.

V was cut by 4 bases and J by 7 bases, with 17 bases left in between. There are 15 residues in the CDR3. Germline V gives CDR1 SGHRS, CDR2 YFSETQ. The V and J genes are TRBV5-1 and TRBJ2-2, with a tentative D call TRBD1 (6 bases). This clonotype was obtained from a woman in her forties or fifties in good health and CMV-seronegative. Sample: PBMCs. The CDR3 region is CASSINQGQGGELFF. The DNA of the CDR3 is TGCGCCAGCAGCATCAACCAGGGGCAGGGCGGGGAGCTGTTTTTT.